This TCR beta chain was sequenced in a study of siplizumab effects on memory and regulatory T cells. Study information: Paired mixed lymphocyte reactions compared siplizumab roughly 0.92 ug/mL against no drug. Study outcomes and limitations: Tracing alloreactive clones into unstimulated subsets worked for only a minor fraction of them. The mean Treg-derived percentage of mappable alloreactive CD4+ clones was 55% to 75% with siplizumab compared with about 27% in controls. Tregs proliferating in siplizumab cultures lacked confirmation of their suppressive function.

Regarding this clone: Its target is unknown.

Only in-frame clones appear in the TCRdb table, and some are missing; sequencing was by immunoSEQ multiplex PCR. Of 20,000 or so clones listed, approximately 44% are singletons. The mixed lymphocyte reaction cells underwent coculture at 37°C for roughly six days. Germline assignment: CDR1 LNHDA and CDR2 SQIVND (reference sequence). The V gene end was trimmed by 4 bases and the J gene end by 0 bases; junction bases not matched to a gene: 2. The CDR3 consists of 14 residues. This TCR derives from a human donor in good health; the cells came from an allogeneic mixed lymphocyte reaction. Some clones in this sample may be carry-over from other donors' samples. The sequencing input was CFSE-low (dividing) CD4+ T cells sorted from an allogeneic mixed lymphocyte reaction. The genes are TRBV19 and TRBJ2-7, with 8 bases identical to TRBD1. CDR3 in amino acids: CASSTDRVSYEQYF. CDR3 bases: TGTGCCAGTAGTACGGACAGGGTCTCCTACGAGCAGTACTTC.